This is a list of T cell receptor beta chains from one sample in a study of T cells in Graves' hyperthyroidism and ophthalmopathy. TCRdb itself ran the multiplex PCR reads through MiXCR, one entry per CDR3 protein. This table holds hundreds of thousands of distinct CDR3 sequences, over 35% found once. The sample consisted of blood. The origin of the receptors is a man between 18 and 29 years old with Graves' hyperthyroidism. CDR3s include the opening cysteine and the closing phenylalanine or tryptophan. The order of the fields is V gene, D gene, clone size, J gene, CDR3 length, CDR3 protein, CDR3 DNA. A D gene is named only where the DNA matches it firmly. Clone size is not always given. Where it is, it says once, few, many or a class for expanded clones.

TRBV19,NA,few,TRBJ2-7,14,CASSIQGRGNEQYF,TGTGCCAGTAGTATTCAGGGCCGCGGGAACGAGCAGTACTTC
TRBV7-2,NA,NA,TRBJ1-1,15,CASRNRSHGDTEAFF,TGTGCCAGCAGGAACCGATCGCACGGGGACACTGAAGCTTTCTTT
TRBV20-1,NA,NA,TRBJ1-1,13,CSAAKDTNTEAFF,TGCAGTGCCGCTAAGGACACGAACACTGAAGCTTTCTTT
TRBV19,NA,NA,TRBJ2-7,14,CASSIEAYSYEQYF,TGTGCCAGTAGTATTGAAGCGTACTCCTACGAGCAGTACTTC
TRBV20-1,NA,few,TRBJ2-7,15,CSARDPAVRGYEQYF,TGCAGTGCTAGAGATCCGGCAGTGAGAGGATACGAGCAGTACTTC
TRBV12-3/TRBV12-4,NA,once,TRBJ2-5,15,CASSSAGPASGAQYF,TGTGCCAGCAGTTCCGCTGGGCCAGCTTCAGGGGCCCAGTACTTC
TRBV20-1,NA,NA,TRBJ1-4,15,CSAREFGGPGEKLFF,TGCAGTGCTAGAGAGTTCGGGGGGCCAGGTGAAAAACTGTTTTTT
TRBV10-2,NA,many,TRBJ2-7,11,CASGEGIEQYF,TGCGCCAGCGGTGAAGGGATCGAGCAGTACTTC
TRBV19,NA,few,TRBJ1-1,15,CASSIDDSGLSEAFF,TGTGCCAGTAGTATAGATGATTCAGGGTTGTCTGAAGCTTTCTTT
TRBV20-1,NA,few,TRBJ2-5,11,CSAGDGETQYF,TGCAGTGCCGGGGACGGCGAGACCCAGTACTTC
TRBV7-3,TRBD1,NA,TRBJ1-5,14,CASSRQGKGQPQHF,TGTGCCAGCAGCAGACAGGGGAAAGGTCAGCCCCAGCATTTT
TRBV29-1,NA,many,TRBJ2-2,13,CSVDGPWPGELFF,TGCAGCGTTGACGGCCCCTGGCCCGGGGAGCTGTTTTTT
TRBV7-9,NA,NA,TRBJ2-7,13,CASTLGRGNEQYF,TGTGCCAGCACCCTAGGGAGGGGGAACGAGCAGTACTTC
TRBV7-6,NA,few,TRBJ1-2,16,CASSFLPGRHTGGYTF,TGTGCCAGCAGCTTCTTGCCGGGCCGCCACACCGGGGGCTACACCTTC
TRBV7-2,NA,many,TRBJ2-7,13,CASSLWGSYEQYF,TGTGCCAGCAGCTTATGGGGGTCCTACGAGCAGTACTTC
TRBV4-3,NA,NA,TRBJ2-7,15,CASSQDRAVSYEQYF,TGCGCCAGCAGCCAAGATCGAGCGGTCTCCTACGAGCAGTACTTC
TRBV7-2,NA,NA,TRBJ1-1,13,CASSLVQGSEAFF,TGTGCCAGCAGCCTTGTGCAGGGGAGTGAAGCTTTCTTT
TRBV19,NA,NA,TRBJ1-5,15,CASSIVAPSNQPQHF,TGTGCCAGTAGTATAGTGGCACCTAGCAATCAGCCCCAGCATTTT
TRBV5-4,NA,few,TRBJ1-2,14,CASSLGASLSGYTF,TGTGCCAGCAGCTTGGGGGCCTCTCTGAGTGGCTACACCTTC
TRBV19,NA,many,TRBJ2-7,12,CASSIPRGEQYF,TGTGCCAGTAGTATACCGAGGGGTGAGCAGTACTTC
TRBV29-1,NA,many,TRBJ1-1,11,CSVYEGTEAFF,TGCAGCGTTTACGAGGGAACTGAAGCTTTCTTT
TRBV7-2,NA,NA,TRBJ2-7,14,CASSFNRYSYEQYF,TGTGCCAGCAGCTTCAACAGGTATTCCTACGAGCAGTACTTC
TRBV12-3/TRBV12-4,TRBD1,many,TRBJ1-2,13,CASSRDRVYGYTF,TGTGCCAGCAGCCGGGACAGGGTGTATGGCTACACCTTC
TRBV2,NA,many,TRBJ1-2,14,CASSEIPRRDGYTF,TGTGCCAGCAGTGAAATCCCGAGAAGGGATGGCTACACCTTC
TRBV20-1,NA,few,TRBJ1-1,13,CSARAPTAHEAFF,TGCAGTGCTAGGGCCCCCACAGCCCATGAAGCTTTCTTT
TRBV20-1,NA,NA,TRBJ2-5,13,CSASTGSQETQYF,TGCAGTGCTAGCACTGGATCACAAGAGACCCAGTACTTC
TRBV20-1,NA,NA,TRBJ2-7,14,CSAREPDRAYEQYF,TGCAGTGCTAGAGAACCGGACAGAGCCTACGAGCAGTACTTC
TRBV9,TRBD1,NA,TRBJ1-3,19,CASSVEGQGAFGSGNTIYF,TGTGCCAGCAGCGTAGAGGGACAGGGGGCGTTTGGCTCTGGAAACACCATATATTTT
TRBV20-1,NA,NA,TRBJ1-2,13,CSASSDTSYGYTF,TGCAGTGCTAGCTCTGATACCAGCTATGGCTACACCTTC
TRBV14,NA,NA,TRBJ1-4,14,CASSQDSVQEKLFF,TGTGCCAGCAGCCAAGACTCAGTACAGGAAAAACTGTTTTTT
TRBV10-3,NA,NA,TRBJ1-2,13,CAISESRTYGYTF,TGTGCCATCAGTGAGTCGAGGACCTATGGCTACACCTTC
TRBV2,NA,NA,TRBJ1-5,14,CASRITTGGQPQHF,TGTGCCAGCAGAATCACGACGGGGGGTCAGCCCCAGCATTTT
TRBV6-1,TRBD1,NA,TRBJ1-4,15,CASSNTGTANEKLFF,TGTGCCAGCAGCAATACCGGGACAGCGAATGAAAAACTGTTTTTT
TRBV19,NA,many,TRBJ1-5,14,CASSTRQGNQPQHF,TGTGCCAGTAGTACCCGACAGGGCAATCAGCCCCAGCATTTT
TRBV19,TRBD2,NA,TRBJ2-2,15,CAASPSGRSTGELFF,TGTGCCGCATCTCCTAGCGGGAGGTCCACCGGGGAGCTGTTTTTT
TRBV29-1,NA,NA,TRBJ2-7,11,CSYGGNYEQYF,TGCAGCTATGGGGGCAACTACGAGCAGTACTTC